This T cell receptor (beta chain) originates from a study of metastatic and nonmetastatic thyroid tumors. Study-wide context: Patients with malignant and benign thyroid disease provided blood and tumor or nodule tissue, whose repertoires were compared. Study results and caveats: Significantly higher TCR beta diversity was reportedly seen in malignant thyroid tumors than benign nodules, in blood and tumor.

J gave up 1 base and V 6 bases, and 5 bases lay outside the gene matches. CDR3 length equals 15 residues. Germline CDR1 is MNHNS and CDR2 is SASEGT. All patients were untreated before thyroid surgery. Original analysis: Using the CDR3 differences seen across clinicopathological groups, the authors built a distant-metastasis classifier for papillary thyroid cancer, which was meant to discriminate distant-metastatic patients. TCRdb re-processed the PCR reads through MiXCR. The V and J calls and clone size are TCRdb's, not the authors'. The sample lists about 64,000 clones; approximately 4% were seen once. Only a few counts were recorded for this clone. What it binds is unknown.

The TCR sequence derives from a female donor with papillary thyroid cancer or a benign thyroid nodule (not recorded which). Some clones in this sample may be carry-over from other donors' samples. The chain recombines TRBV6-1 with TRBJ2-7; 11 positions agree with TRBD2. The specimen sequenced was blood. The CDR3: CASSCTSGRSYEQYF. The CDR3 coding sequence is TGTGCCAGCAGCTGCACTAGCGGGAGATCCTACGAGCAGTACTTC.